The source of this T cell receptor (beta chain) is a study of blood T cell repertoires in COVID-19. Across the study: The United States, Italy and Spain supplied acute and convalescent COVID-19 samples. T cells, B-cell-depleted T cells, or PBMCs supplied cDNA or gDNA.

This clone was counted once. In the original processing: Scientists estimated how many nucleated cells there were by amplifying reference gene primers. Here immunoSEQ multiplex PCR was the method, and the copy in TCRdb shows in-frame clones only, minus some. V and J calls and clone size come straight from that table; D and trimming were deduced from the DNA. Among 380,000 or so clones listed, roughly 77% were seen once. The CDR3 covers 12 residues. Germline CDR1 SGDLS, CDR2 YYNGEE. The V end was cut by 0 bases, the J end by 7 bases, with 7 bases between. The chain joins TRBV9 to TRBJ1-2, with D possibly matching TRBD1 (5 bases). The source is a human donor with acute or convalescent COVID-19. The donor label of this sample is uncertain. The sequenced sample consisted of peripheral blood. The CDR3 loop reads CASSVAGLGYTF. Written as DNA, the CDR3 is TGTGCCAGCAGCGTAGCAGGGCTTGGCTACACCTTC.